The 3 T cell receptor beta chains reported below all come from one sample, sequenced in a study of cytomegalovirus exposure and HLA in healthy donors (TCRdb year 2017). Library preparation used the immunoSEQ multiplex PCR assay. A mixture of 60 forward primers for TCR Vbeta segments and 13 reverse primers for TCR Jbeta segments was used in the multiplex PCR. Held by TCRdb, this immuneACCESS table contains in-frame sequences only and omits some clones. Under half of the omission traces to an unresolved V gene where checked; the cause of the rest is unknown. The sample table contains under 200,000 clones; only one count was recorded for 80% of them. The ten largest account for around 5.4% of the sample. Sample: PBMCs. The receptors stem from a middle-aged man in good health and CMV-seronegative.

This chain uses TRBV27 with TRBJ2-2; D might be TRBD1 (6 bases). V lost 4 bases to trimming and J lost 10 bases, with 10 bases between them. The CDR3 is made up of 12 amino acids. Germline V lookup: CDR1 MNHEY, CDR2 SMNVEV (reference sequence). For the CDR3, the DNA is TGTGCCAGCAGTTCACAGGGTTTGGAGCTGTTTTTT. Translated: CASSSQGLELFF.

This chain joins TRBV13 and TRBJ2-5; 7 bases match TRBD1. With the DNA end fitting TRBJ2-7 better, the J assignment may be wrong. Germline assignment: CDR1 PRHDT and CDR2 FYEKMQ (reference sequence). This CDR3 comprises 16 residues. The CDR3 DNA is TGTGCCAGCAGCTTAGGCCTGGGACAGTTATCCTACGAGCAGTACTTC. It yields the protein CASSLGLGQLSYEQYF.

The chain combines TRBV7-2 with TRBJ2-5; 7 positions match TRBD1. After removal of 5 bases from V and 1 base from J, the junction contained 1 base not matched to a gene. CDR1 SGHTA and CDR2 FQGNSA come from the germline V gene. This CDR3 is built from 13 residues. The DNA of the CDR3 is TGTGCCAGCAGCCGGGACAGCCAAGAGACCCAGTACTTC. Protein product: CASSRDSQETQYF.